The TCR beta chain under discussion was sequenced for a study of tissue T cells after allogeneic stem cell transplantation. CDR1 is GFQATS, CDR2 STVNSAI, per germline. The CDR3 contains 14 residues. V was pared by 2 bases and J by 4 bases, with 5 bases of the junction left unmatched. Profiling relied on immunoSEQ multiplex PCR, and the TCRdb table lists in-frame clones only, not all of them. The data hold around 10,000 clones, with more than 30% observed a single time. This clone came up a few times. Here the gene names and germline are mouse. With the read ending 1 residue before the CDR3 end, the germline J gene is used to fill in that end. As for time point: mouse harvest day 7 after allogeneic transplant. Mouse grafts combined 10^7 T-cell-depleted bone marrow cells with 10^6 splenic CD5+ T cells.

The chain combines TRBV20 with TRBJ2-7, with 10 positions matching TRBD2. This receptor was identified in a female BALB/c mouse given C57BL/6 T cells with graft-versus-host disease after an allogeneic hematopoietic cell transplant. Specimen: skin. The CDR3 protein is CGARSHWGGYEQYF. The sequenced part of the CDR3 DNA is TGTGGTGCTAGGAGCCACTGGGGGGGTTATGAACAGTAC.